The 2 T cell receptor beta chains given below trace back to one sample, sequenced in a study of monozygotic twins with inflammatory bowel disease. Following a re-call of the 5' RACE reads, TCRdb has one entry per CDR3 protein and lacks DNA. Reported are hundreds of thousands of distinct CDR3 sequences; the ten largest clones contain about 5%. Material: blood. Source of these receptors: a human donor with ulcerative colitis or Crohn's disease, or a healthy co-twin of an affected twin (not recorded which).

The chain couples TRBV5-5 to TRBJ2-7; lacking DNA, the TRBD1 call made by TCRdb goes unchecked. Germline V lookup: CDR1 SGHKS, CDR2 YYEKEE (reference sequence). The CDR3 loop spans 15 amino acids. CDR3 amino acids: CASRFRDRSSYEQYF.

V is TRBV5-4 and J is TRBJ2-7; the D gene TCRdb calls, TRBD2, cannot be checked with no DNA. The CDR3 is made up of 14 amino acids. CDR1 and CDR2 (germline): SGHNT, YYREEE (reference sequence). The CDR3 here is CASSFRLEGSEQYF.